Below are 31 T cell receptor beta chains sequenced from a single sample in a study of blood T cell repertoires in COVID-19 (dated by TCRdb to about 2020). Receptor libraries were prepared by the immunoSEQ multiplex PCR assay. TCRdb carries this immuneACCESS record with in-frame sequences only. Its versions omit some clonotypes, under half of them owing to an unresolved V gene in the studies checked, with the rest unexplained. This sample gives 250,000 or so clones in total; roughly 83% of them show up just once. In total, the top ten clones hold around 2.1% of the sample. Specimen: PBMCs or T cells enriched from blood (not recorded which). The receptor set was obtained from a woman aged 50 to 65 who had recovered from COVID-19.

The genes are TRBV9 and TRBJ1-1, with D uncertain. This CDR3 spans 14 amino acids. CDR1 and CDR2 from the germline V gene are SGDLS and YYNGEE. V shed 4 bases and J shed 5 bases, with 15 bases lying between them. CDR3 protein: CASSLEIGGTEAFF. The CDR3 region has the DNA TGTGCCAGCAGCCTCGAGATCGGAGGGACTGAAGCTTTCTTT.

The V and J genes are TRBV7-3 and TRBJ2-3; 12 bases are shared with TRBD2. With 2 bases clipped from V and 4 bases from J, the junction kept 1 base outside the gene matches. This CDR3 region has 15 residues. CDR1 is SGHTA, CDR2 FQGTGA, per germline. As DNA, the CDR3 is TGTGCCAGCAGCTTAGCTAGCGGGAGGGCAGATACGCAGTATTTT. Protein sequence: CASSLASGRADTQYF.

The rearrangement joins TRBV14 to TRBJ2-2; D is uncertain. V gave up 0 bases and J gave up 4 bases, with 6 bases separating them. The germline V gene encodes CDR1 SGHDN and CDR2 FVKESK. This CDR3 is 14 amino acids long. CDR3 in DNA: TGTGCCAGCAGCCAAGATCTACTCACCGGGGAGCTGTTTTTT. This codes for CASSQDLLTGELFF.

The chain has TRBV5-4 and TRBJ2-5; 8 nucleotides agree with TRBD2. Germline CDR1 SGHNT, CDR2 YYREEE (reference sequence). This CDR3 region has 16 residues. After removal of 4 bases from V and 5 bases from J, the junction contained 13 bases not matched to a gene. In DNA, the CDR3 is TGTGCCAGCAGCGCTCCTAGCGGGTCGTTCGATGAGACCCAGTACTTC. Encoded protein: CASSAPSGSFDETQYF.

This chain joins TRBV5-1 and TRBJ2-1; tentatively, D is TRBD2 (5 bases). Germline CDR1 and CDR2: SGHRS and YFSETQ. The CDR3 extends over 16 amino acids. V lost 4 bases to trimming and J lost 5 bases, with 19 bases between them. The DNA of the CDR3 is TGCGCCAGCAGCCTCCCCCCCCTTGGGAGCCACAATGAGCAGTTCTTC. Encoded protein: CASSLPPLGSHNEQFF. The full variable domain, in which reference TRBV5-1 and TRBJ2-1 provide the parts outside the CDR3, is KAGVTQTPRYLIKTRGQQVTLSCSPISGHRSVSWYQQTPGQGLQFLFEYFSETQRNKGNFPGRFSGRQFSNSRSEMNVSTLELGDSALYLCASSLPPLGSHNEQFFGPGTRLTVL.

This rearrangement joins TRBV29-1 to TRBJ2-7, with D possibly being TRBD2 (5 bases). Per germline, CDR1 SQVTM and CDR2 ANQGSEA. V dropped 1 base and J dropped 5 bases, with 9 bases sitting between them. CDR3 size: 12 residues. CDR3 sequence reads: CSVEVGGHEQYF. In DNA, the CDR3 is TGCAGCGTTGAAGTAGGAGGACACGAGCAGTACTTC.

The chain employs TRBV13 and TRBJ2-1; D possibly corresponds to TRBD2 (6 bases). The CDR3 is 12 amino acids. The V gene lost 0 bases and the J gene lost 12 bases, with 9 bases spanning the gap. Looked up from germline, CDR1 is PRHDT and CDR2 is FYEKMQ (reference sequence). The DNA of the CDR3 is TGTGCCAGCAGCTTAGGACTAGCTTGGCAGTTCTTC. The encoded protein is CASSLGLAWQFF.

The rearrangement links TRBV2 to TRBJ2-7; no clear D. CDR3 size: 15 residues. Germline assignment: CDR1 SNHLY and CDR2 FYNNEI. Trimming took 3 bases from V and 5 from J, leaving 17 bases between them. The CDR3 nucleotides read TGTGCCAGCAGTGAGGTGGCGGCGTCCTTGGACGAGCAGTACTTC. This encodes CASSEVAASLDEQYF.

The CDR3 loop reads CASSPATYRDMNTEAFF. For the CDR3, the DNA is TGTGCCAGCTCACCAGCCACCTACAGGGACATGAACACTGAAGCTTTCTTT. The rearrangement links TRBV18 to TRBJ1-1; possible D gene TRBD1, 6 bases. Germline CDR1 reads KGHSH; CDR2 reads LQKENI. V was clipped by 2 bases and J by 0 bases, with 16 bases between them. The CDR3 runs 17 residues.

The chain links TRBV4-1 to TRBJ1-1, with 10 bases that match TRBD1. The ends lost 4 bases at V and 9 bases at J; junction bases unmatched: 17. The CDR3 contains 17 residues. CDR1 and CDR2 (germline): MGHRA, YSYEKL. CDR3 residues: CASSPKLGQGKRHQAFF. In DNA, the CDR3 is TGCGCCAGCAGCCCAAAGCTGGGACAGGGGAAGAGACACCAAGCTTTCTTT.

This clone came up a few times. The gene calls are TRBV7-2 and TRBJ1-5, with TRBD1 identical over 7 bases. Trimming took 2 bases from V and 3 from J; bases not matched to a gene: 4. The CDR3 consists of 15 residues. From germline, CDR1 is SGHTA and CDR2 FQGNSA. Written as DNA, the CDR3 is TGTGCCAGCAGCTTAATAGGGGGCTACAATCAGCCCCAGCATTTT. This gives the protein CASSLIGGYNQPQHF.

In DNA form, the CDR3 reads TGTGCCAGTAGTGGAGGGGACGCTTTCTCCTACGAGCAGTACTTC. Protein: CASSGGDAFSYEQYF. The chain links TRBV19 to TRBJ2-7; TRBD2 is a possible D gene (6 bases). This CDR3 region has 15 residues. V shed 5 bases and J shed 0 bases, with 14 bases lying between them. In germline, CDR1 is LNHDA, CDR2 SQIVND (reference sequence).

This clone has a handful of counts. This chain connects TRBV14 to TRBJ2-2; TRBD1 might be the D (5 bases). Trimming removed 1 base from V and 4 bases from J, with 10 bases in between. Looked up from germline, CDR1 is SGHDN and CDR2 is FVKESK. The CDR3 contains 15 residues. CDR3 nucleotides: TGTGCCAGCAGCCAAGCCGCCAGGGTCACCGGGGAGCTGTTTTTT. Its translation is CASSQAARVTGELFF.

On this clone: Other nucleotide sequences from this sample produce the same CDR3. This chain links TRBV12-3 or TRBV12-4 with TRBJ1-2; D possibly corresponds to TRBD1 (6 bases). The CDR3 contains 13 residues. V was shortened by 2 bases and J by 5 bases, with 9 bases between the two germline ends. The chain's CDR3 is CASSLRGGYGYTF. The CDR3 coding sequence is TGTGCCAGCAGTTTAAGGGGGGGGTATGGCTACACCTTC.

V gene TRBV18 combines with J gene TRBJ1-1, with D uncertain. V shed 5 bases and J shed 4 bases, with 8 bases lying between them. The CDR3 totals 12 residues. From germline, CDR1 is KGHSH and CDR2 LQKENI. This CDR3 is CASSVTFTEAFF. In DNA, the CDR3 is TGTGCCAGCTCAGTAACTTTCACTGAAGCTTTCTTT.

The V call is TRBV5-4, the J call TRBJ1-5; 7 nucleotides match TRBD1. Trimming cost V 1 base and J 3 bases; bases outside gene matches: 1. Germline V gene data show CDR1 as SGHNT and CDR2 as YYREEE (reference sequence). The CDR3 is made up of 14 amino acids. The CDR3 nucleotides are TGTGCCAGCAGCTTGAAGGGGGCCAATCAGCCCCAGCATTTT. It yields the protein CASSLKGANQPQHF.

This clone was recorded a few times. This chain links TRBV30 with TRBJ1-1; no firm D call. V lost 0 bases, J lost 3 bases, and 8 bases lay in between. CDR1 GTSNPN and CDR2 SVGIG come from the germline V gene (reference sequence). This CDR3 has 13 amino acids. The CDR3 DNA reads TGTGCCTGGAGTGTATGGCCCTACACTGAAGCTTTCTTT. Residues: CAWSVWPYTEAFF.

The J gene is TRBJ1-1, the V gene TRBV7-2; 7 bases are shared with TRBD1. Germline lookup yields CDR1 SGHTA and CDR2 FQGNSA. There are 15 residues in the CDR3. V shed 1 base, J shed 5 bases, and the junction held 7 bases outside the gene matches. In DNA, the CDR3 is TGTGCCAGCAGCTTAGAGATAGGGGGCTGGACTGAAGCTTTCTTT. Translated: CASSLEIGGWTEAFF.

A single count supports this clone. CDR3 DNA: TGTGCCAGCAGCTTGGGGGGTTCGGGACAGCGGACTTTCTTT. It encodes CASSLGGSGQRTFF. The chain has TRBV5-4 and TRBJ1-1, with TRBD1 identical over 7 bases. The CDR3 loop spans 14 amino acids. The V gene end was trimmed by 0 bases and the J gene end by 12 bases; junction bases not matched to a gene: 11. Germline CDR1 reads SGHNT; CDR2 reads YYREEE (reference sequence).

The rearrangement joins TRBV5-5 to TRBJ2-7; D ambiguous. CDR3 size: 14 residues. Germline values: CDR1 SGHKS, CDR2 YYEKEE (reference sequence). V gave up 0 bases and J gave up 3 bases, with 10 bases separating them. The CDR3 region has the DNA TGTGCCAGCAGCTTGGGCCAGAACCGCTACGAGCAGTACTTC. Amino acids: CASSLGQNRYEQYF.

The chain's CDR3 is CASSFPFYSGTTYEQYF. CDR3 nucleotides: TGTGCCAGCAGTTTCCCCTTTTATAGCGGGACCACCTACGAGCAGTACTTC. The chain carries TRBV28 and TRBJ2-7; 8 bases agree with TRBD2. V shed 3 bases, J shed 2 bases, and the junction held 12 bases outside the gene matches. The length of the CDR3 is 17 residues. CDR1 and CDR2 from the germline V gene are MDHEN and SYDVKM.

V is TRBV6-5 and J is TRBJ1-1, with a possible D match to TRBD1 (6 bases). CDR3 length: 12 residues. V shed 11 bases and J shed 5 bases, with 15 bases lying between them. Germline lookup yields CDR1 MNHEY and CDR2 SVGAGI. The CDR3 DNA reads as TGTGCCGCCCAACAGGGATGGACTGAAGCTTTCTTT. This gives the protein CAAQQGWTEAFF.

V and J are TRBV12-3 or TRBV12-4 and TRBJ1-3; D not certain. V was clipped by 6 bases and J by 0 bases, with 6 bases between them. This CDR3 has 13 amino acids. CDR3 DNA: TGTGCCAGCAGGGTTAGCTCTGGAAACACCATATATTTT. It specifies CASRVSSGNTIYF.

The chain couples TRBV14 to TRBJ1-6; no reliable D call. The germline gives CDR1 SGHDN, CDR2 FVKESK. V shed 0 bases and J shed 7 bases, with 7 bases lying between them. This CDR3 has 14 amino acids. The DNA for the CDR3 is TGTGCCAGCAGCCAAGATTGGAGCAATTCACCCCTCCACTTT. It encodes CASSQDWSNSPLHF.

The chain's CDR3 is CASSLPFNYGYTF. CDR3 nucleotide sequence: TGTGCCAGCAGCCTCCCTTTTAACTATGGCTACACCTTC. The gene calls are TRBV7-2 and TRBJ1-2; D is unclear. Germline CDR1 and CDR2: SGHTA and FQGNSA. V was pared by 5 bases and J by 1 base, with 8 bases between. This CDR3 has 13 amino acids.

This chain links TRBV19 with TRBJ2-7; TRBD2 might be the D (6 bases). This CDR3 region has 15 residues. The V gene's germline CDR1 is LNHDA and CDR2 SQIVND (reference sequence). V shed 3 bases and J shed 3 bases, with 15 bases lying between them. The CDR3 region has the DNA TGTGCCAGTAGTATGGGGGTCGGGACTCGCTACGAGCAGTACTTC. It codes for CASSMGVGTRYEQYF.

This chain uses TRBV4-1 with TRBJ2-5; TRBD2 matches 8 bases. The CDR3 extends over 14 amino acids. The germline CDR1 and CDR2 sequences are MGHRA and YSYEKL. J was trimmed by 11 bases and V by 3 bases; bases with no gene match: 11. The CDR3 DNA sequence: TGCGCCAGCAGCCAGGGCAGCGGGGGCCCTGAGCAGTACTTC. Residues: CASSQGSGGPEQYF.

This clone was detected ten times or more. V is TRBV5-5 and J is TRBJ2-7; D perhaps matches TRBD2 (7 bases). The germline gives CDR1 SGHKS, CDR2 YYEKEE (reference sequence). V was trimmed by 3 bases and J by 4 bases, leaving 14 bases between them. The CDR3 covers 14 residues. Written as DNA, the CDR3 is TGTGCCAGCAGCTCTGGGGGGGCGCCTTACGAGCAGTACTTC. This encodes CASSSGGAPYEQYF. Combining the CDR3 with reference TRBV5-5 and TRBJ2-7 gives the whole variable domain DAGVTQSPTHLIKTRGQQVTLRCSPISGHKSVSWYQQVLGQGPQFIFQYYEKEERGRGNFPDRFSARQFPNYSSELNVNALLLGDSALYLCASSSGGAPYEQYFGPGTRLTVT.

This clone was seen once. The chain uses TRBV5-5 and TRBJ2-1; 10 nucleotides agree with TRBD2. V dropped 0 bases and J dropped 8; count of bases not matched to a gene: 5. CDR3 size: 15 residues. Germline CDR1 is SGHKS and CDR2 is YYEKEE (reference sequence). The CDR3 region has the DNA TGTGCCAGCAGCTTGGGTCTAGCGGGAGTTGATGAGCAGTTCTTC. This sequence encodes CASSLGLAGVDEQFF.

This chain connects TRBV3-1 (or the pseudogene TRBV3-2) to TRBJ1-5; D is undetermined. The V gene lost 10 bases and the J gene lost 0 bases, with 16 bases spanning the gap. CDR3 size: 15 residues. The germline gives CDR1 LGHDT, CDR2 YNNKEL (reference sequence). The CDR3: CATQEGTGSNQPQHF. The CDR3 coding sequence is TGTGCCACCCAAGAAGGAACGGGTAGCAATCAGCCCCAGCATTTT.

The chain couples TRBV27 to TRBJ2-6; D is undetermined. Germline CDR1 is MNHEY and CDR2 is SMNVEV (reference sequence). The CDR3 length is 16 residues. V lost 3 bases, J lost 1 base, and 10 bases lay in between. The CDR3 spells CASSLTPTSGANVLTF. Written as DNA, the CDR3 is TGTGCCAGCAGTTTGACACCGACATCTGGGGCCAACGTCCTGACTTTC.